Listed below are T cell receptor beta chains from one sample, sequenced in a study of T cell responses to AZD1222 COVID-19 vaccine. The table came from immunoSEQ multiplex PCR; TCRdb's copy has only in-frame clones and leaves some out. The sample yields about 150,000 clones, approximately 90% seen once. The sample consisted of peripheral blood, taken 28 days after the second AZD1222 dose. These receptors came from an adult who received the AZD1222 COVID-19 vaccine. Each CDR3 is given with its conserved first and last residue. A D gene is named only where the DNA matches it firmly. Clone size is shown for a subset of rows, as once, few, many or a class of expanded clone.

TRBV3-1/TRBV3-2	NA	TRBJ1-6	NA	CASSQTEGGRSPLHF	TGTGCCAGCAGCCAGACGGAGGGAGGGCGTTCACCCCTCCACTTT
TRBV9	TRBD2	TRBJ2-3	NA	CASSVAGTSADTQYF	TGTGCCAGCAGCGTAGCCGGGACTAGTGCGGATACGCAGTATTTT
TRBV7-2	NA	TRBJ2-7	NA	CASSLAPRTGEQYF	TGTGCCAGCAGCTTAGCGCCCCGAACAGGGGAGCAGTACTTC
TRBV9	TRBD2	TRBJ2-2	NA	CASSALQLAGRTGELFF	TGTGCCAGCAGCGCGCTCCAACTAGCGGGGCGTACCGGGGAGCTGTTTTTT
TRBV2	TRBD1	TRBJ1-1	NA	CASSADRGAEAFF	TGTGCCAGCAGTGCAGACAGGGGCGCTGAAGCTTTCTTT
TRBV5-6	NA	TRBJ2-5	NA	CASSLVLGSTLETQYF	TGTGCCAGCAGCTTGGTTCTAGGGTCGACGCTGGAGACCCAGTACTTC
TRBV6-5	NA	TRBJ1-5	NA	CASSSRPDQPQHF	TGTGCCAGCAGTTCCCGTCCGGATCAGCCCCAGCATTTT
TRBV28	TRBD1	TRBJ1-2	NA	CASSNGTGGIYGYTF	TGTGCCAGCAGTAACGGGACAGGGGGCATCTATGGCTACACCTTC
TRBV2	NA	TRBJ1-5	NA	CASSDRLKNQPQHF	TGTGCCAGCAGTGACAGGTTAAAGAATCAGCCCCAGCATTTT
TRBV5-6	NA	TRBJ1-1	few	CASSNLGWGRYTEAFF	TGTGCCAGCAGTAATCTGGGCTGGGGGCGGTACACTGAAGCTTTCTTT
TRBV7-8	TRBD2	TRBJ2-3	NA	CASSLEGIRLAGGSTDTQYF	TGTGCCAGCAGCTTAGAGGGGATTCGACTAGCGGGAGGGAGCACAGATACGCAGTATTTT
TRBV7-9	TRBD1	TRBJ1-6	NA	CASSRLGQANSPLHF	TGTGCCAGCAGCCGGCTGGGACAGGCTAATTCACCCCTCCACTTT
TRBV4-3	NA	TRBJ1-6	NA	CASSQIMGPDSPLHF	TGCGCCAGCAGCCAGATTATGGGACCGGATTCACCCCTCCACTTT
TRBV7-2	NA	TRBJ1-5	NA	CASSFGSGGLFQPQHF	TGTGCCAGCAGCTTTGGGTCCGGGGGCCTGTTTCAGCCCCAGCATTTT
TRBV3-1/TRBV3-2	NA	TRBJ2-7	NA	CASSQTNYEQYF	TGTGCCAGCAGCCAGACTAATTACGAGCAGTACTTC
TRBV5-1	NA	TRBJ1-4	NA	CASSLEGTEKLFF	TGCGCCAGCAGCTTGGAAGGGACAGAAAAACTGTTTTTT
TRBV6-1	NA	TRBJ1-1	NA	CASSEHGMYTEAFF	TGTGCCAGCAGTGAGCATGGAATGTACACTGAAGCTTTCTTT
TRBV28	NA	TRBJ1-4	once	CASSPLGEKLFF	TGTGCCAGCAGCCCCCTCGGTGAAAAACTGTTTTTT
TRBV7-9	NA	TRBJ2-2	NA	CASSLLRGRDTGELFF	TGTGCCAGCAGCTTATTGAGGGGCCGGGACACCGGGGAGCTGTTTTTT
TRBV4-3	NA	TRBJ2-7	many	CASSQDFGSGGYEQYF	TGCGCCAGCAGCCAAGATTTTGGGTCCGGGGGCTACGAGCAGTACTTC
TRBV14	NA	TRBJ1-2	NA	CASSQQGSGGYTF	TGTGCCAGCAGCCAGCAGGGCTCGGGTGGCTACACCTTC
TRBV2	TRBD2	TRBJ2-1	NA	CASSEGLAEYNEQFF	TGTGCCAGCAGTGAAGGACTAGCCGAGTACAATGAGCAGTTCTTC
TRBV9	TRBD1	TRBJ2-1	NA	CASSPLGGDSYNEQFF	TGTGCCAGCAGCCCCCTAGGGGGCGACTCCTACAATGAGCAGTTCTTC
TRBV28	NA	TRBJ2-6	NA	CATIPRQGRAGANVLTF	TGTGCCACCATTCCAAGACAGGGGAGGGCTGGGGCCAACGTCCTGACTTTC
TRBV6-2/TRBV6-3	TRBD1	TRBJ1-5	NA	CASSYSSGTVHNQPQHF	TGTGCCAGCAGTTACTCGTCCGGGACAGTGCACAATCAGCCCCAGCATTTT
TRBV6-4	TRBD2	TRBJ2-3	NA	CASSKTSELSTDTQYF	TGTGCCAGCAGCAAAACTAGCGAGTTATCCACAGATACGCAGTATTTT
TRBV5-8	NA	TRBJ2-7	NA	CASSVDLGENYEQYF	TGTGCCAGCAGCGTGGACTTGGGCGAGAACTACGAGCAGTACTTC
TRBV29-1	NA	TRBJ1-1	NA	CSATVATVAFF	TGCAGCGCTACCGTGGCGACTGTGGCTTTCTTT
TRBV19	NA	TRBJ1-2	NA	CASSGWAPTNYGYTF	TGTGCCAGTAGTGGGTGGGCACCCACTAACTATGGCTACACCTTC
TRBV27	NA	TRBJ1-2	NA	CASSPLREGALGYTF	TGTGCCAGCAGTCCGCTTCGGGAAGGGGCGCTTGGCTACACCTTC
TRBV13	NA	TRBJ2-1	once	CASSFTGTWGDNEQFF	TGTGCCAGCAGCTTCACCGGGACTTGGGGGGACAATGAGCAGTTCTTC
TRBV10-3	NA	TRBJ2-1	NA	CAVRMEQSSSYNEQFF	TGTGCCGTTCGAATGGAACAGTCCAGCTCCTACAATGAGCAGTTCTTC
TRBV18	NA	TRBJ2-7	once	CASSPVESSYEQYF	TGTGCCAGCTCCCCCGTTGAAAGCTCCTACGAGCAGTACTTC
TRBV28	TRBD1	TRBJ1-1	once	CASSLVAGGIMNTEAFF	TGTGCCAGCAGTTTGGTGGCAGGGGGTATCATGAACACTGAAGCTTTCTTT
TRBV6-2/TRBV6-3	NA	TRBJ1-1	NA	CASSYSPGDTEAFF	TGTGCCAGCAGTTACTCCCCGGGGGACACTGAAGCTTTCTTT
TRBV6-6	TRBD1	TRBJ1-2	NA	CASSSQGQASYGYTF	TGTGCCAGCAGTTCCCAGGGACAGGCCTCCTATGGCTACACCTTC
TRBV6-1	NA	TRBJ1-2	NA	CASSEAIGNGYTF	TGTGCCAGCAGTGAAGCAATAGGGAATGGCTACACCTTC
TRBV19	NA	TRBJ1-5	NA	CASSMRQGNQPQHF	TGTGCCAGTAGTATGAGACAAGGCAATCAGCCCCAGCATTTT
TRBV5-1	NA	TRBJ1-4	NA	CASRTGPNEKLFF	TGCGCCAGCAGGACAGGTCCTAATGAAAAACTGTTTTTT
TRBV10-3	NA	TRBJ1-3	NA	CAISEDSGNTIYF	TGTGCCATCAGTGAGGACAGCGGAAACACCATATATTTT
TRBV7-9	NA	TRBJ1-5	once	CASSLVSGGSNQPQHF	TGTGCCAGCAGCTTAGTATCCGGGGGCAGCAATCAGCCCCAGCATTTT
TRBV7-9	TRBD2	TRBJ2-1	NA	CASRPLAGAHREQFF	TGTGCCAGCAGGCCATTAGCGGGGGCCCACCGGGAGCAGTTCTTC
TRBV28	TRBD1	TRBJ2-7	once	CASSPRDRPYEQYF	TGTGCCAGCAGTCCCAGGGACAGACCCTACGAGCAGTACTTC
TRBV7-2	NA	TRBJ1-6	once	CASSLAGNPPLHF	TGTGCCAGCAGCTTAGCAGGGAACCCACCCCTCCACTTT
TRBV6-6	TRBD1	TRBJ1-2	NA	CASSWTGAYGYTF	TGTGCCAGCAGTTGGACAGGAGCCTATGGCTACACCTTC
TRBV27	NA	TRBJ1-4	NA	CASSFYGSNEKLFF	TGTGCCAGCAGTTTTTACGGATCTAATGAAAAACTGTTTTTT
TRBV11-2	NA	TRBJ1-6	NA	CASSLDVGPLHF	TGTGCCAGCAGCTTAGACGTTGGACCCCTCCACTTT
TRBV12-3/TRBV12-4	NA	TRBJ1-5	NA	CASSPLDQPQHF	TGTGCCAGCAGCCCGCTTGATCAGCCCCAGCATTTT
TRBV5-8	NA	TRBJ1-5	once	CASSLFRDQPQHF	TGTGCCAGCAGCTTGTTTCGAGATCAGCCCCAGCATTTT
TRBV28	NA	TRBJ2-7	NA	CASSLYGGSYEQYF	TGTGCCAGCAGTTTATATGGCGGATCCTACGAGCAGTACTTC